The 14 T cell receptor beta chains below all came from one sample that was sequenced in a study of T cell changes during pregnancy in multiple sclerosis (dated by TCRdb to about 2019). The library was obtained by the immunoSEQ multiplex PCR assay. TCRdb provides this immuneACCESS table in a form limited to in-frame rearrangements. Some clones are lacking; in checked studies, under half of them reflect an unresolved V gene, and why the rest are absent is not known. The sample profile shows about 80,000 clones; roughly 92% of them were found once. 0.2% to 0.25% of the sample is taken by the ten largest. The sample consisted of CD4+ T cells from peripheral blood mononuclear cells, taken before pregnancy. These receptors all stem from a female donor with multiple sclerosis, enrolled in a pregnancy study.

The chain joins TRBV6-6 to TRBJ1-3; unclear D gene. V gave up 4 bases and J gave up 0 bases, with 10 bases separating them. This CDR3 has 15 amino acids. Germline V gene lookup returns CDR1 MNHNY and CDR2 SVGAGI (reference sequence). This CDR3 is CASSSYLSSGNTIYF. In nucleotides, the CDR3 is TGTGCCAGCAGTTCCTATTTGAGCTCTGGAAACACCATATATTTT.

The chain employs TRBV7-9 and TRBJ1-2; no reliable D call. Germline loops: CDR1 SEHNR, CDR2 FQNEAQ (reference sequence). This CDR3 is 13 amino acids long. The V end lost 5 bases, the J end lost 8 bases, and 15 bases lay between the germline ends. The chain's CDR3 is CASSLTSGGGYTF. CDR3 bases: TGTGCCAGCAGCCTCACCTCGGGTGGCGGCTACACCTTC.

This clone was counted once. The chain combines TRBV7-8 with TRBJ2-1; possibly TRBD2 for D (6 bases). This CDR3 comprises 17 residues. In germline, CDR1 is SGHVS, CDR2 FQNEAQ. Trimming shortened V by 1 base and J by 0 bases, and 13 bases separated the two germline ends. CDR3 amino acids: CASSLGAGLSSYNEQFF. The CDR3 DNA sequence: TGTGCCAGCAGCTTAGGGGCGGGATTGAGCTCCTACAATGAGCAGTTCTTC.

The chain uses TRBV5-1 and TRBJ2-1; D unclear. Germline V gene data show CDR1 as SGHRS and CDR2 as YFSETQ. With 0 bases removed from V and 4 bases from J, the gap between germline ends came to 8 bases. The length of the CDR3 is 14 residues. CDR3 sequence (DNA): TGCGCCAGCAGCTTGGAGAGGCGATACAATGAGCAGTTCTTC. This sequence encodes CASSLERRYNEQFF. The whole variable domain, remainder taken from reference TRBV5-1 and TRBJ2-1, is KAGVTQTPRYLIKTRGQQVTLSCSPISGHRSVSWYQQTPGQGLQFLFEYFSETQRNKGNFPGRFSGRQFSNSRSEMNVSTLELGDSALYLCASSLERRYNEQFFGPGTRLTVL.

V usage is TRBV5-4 and J usage is TRBJ2-1; D perhaps matches TRBD1 (5 bases). Trimming took off 1 base at V and 2 bases at J, with 10 bases between the two ends. Germline loops: CDR1 SGHNT, CDR2 YYREEE (reference sequence). This CDR3 region has 15 residues. Here the CDR3 DNA reads TGTGCCAGCAGCTTGAAGGGGATCCCCTACAATGAGCAGTTCTTC. Its protein is CASSLKGIPYNEQFF.

The gene calls are TRBV7-3 and TRBJ2-7, with 12 bases fitting TRBD1. Germline CDR1 SGHTA, CDR2 FQGTGA. V shed 2 bases, J shed 3 bases, and the junction held 2 bases outside the gene matches. This CDR3 has 15 amino acids. The CDR3 here is CASSLGTGGLYEQYF. As DNA, the CDR3 is TGTGCCAGCAGCTTAGGGACAGGGGGCCTCTACGAGCAGTACTTC. Supplemented by reference TRBV7-3 and TRBJ2-7, the full variable domain reads GAGVSQTPSNKVTEKGKYVELRCDPISGHTALYWYRQSLGQGPEFLIYFQGTGAADDSGLPNDRFFAVRPEGSVSTLKIQRTERGDSAVYLCASSLGTGGLYEQYFGPGTRLTVT.

V gene TRBV7-2 combines with J gene TRBJ1-4; D not resolved. The CDR3 extends over 14 amino acids. The germline V gene has CDR1 SGHTA and CDR2 FQGNSA. Trimming cost V 5 bases and J 7 bases, with 14 bases left between them. The CDR3 reads CASSDRKAGEKLFF. Here the CDR3 DNA reads TGTGCCAGCAGCGATAGAAAAGCTGGTGAAAAACTGTTTTTT.

V is TRBV19 and J is TRBJ1-5; 7 bases fit TRBD1. The germline CDR1 and CDR2 sequences are LNHDA and SQIVND (reference sequence). The CDR3 is 21 amino acids. V trimming: 3 bases; J trimming: 1 base; junction bases outside the gene matches: 21. The CDR3 DNA reads TGTGCCAGTAGTATCGGGTGGGTTCGACAGGGCCAACGGATCAGCAATCAGCCCCAGCATTTT. Amino acid sequence: CASSIGWVRQGQRISNQPQHF.

The chain couples TRBV7-6 to TRBJ2-5; D uncertain. There are 16 residues in the CDR3. CDR1 SGHVS and CDR2 FNYEAQ come from the germline V gene. Trimming cost V 1 base and J 0 bases, with 12 bases left between them. In nucleotides, the CDR3 is TGTGCCAGCAGCTTAGGAGGCAGTAGGTACCAAGAGACCCAGTACTTC. Amino acids: CASSLGGSRYQETQYF.

V is TRBV28 and J is TRBJ1-5; D is undetermined. The CDR3 spans 15 residues. V lost 1 base and J 0 bases, leaving 7 bases between the germline ends. Germline lookup yields CDR1 MDHEN and CDR2 SYDVKM. The CDR3 protein is CASSLLGTSNQPQHF. Here the CDR3 DNA reads TGTGCCAGCAGTTTATTGGGCACTAGCAATCAGCCCCAGCATTTT.

This chain links TRBV2 with TRBJ2-6; the D is unclear. Trimming took off 6 bases at V and 4 bases at J, with 4 bases between the two ends. The length of the CDR3 is 12 residues. Germline values: CDR1 SNHLY, CDR2 FYNNEI. CDR3: CASRQGANVLTF. For the CDR3, the DNA is TGTGCCAGCAGACAGGGGGCCAACGTCCTGACTTTC.

This clone was seen a single time. V is TRBV6-5 and J is TRBJ2-7; 11 nucleotides line up with TRBD2. The germline V gene encodes CDR1 MNHEY and CDR2 SVGAGI. The CDR3 covers 14 residues. Trimming took 8 bases from V and 1 from J; bases not matched to a gene: 4. The CDR3 spells CASQLAGDSYEQYF. The CDR3 nucleotides read TGTGCCAGCCAACTAGCGGGGGATTCCTACGAGCAGTACTTC.

The chain uses TRBV18 and TRBJ1-1; tentatively, D is TRBD1 (6 bases). The germline CDR1 and CDR2 sequences are KGHSH and LQKENI. V shed 6 bases and J shed 7 bases, with 15 bases lying between them. This CDR3 has 13 residues. CDR3 in amino acids: CASSPLEGDEAFF. The CDR3 DNA reads as TGTGCCAGCTCCCCCTTAGAGGGGGATGAAGCTTTCTTT.

This chain connects TRBV5-4 to TRBJ2-3; 8 bases align to TRBD1. V lost 4 bases and J lost 6; bases outside the gene matches: 7. CDR3 length: 14 residues. Germline assignment: CDR1 SGHNT and CDR2 YYREEE (reference sequence). In nucleotides, the CDR3 is TGTGCCAGCAGCCTGCGACAGGGGCCGGATACGCAGTATTTT. Its protein product is CASSLRQGPDTQYF. Variable domain in full (rest from reference TRBV5-4 and TRBJ2-3): ETGVTQSPTHLIKTRGQQVTLRCSSQSGHNTVSWYQQALGQGPQFIFQYYREEENGRGNFPPRFSGLQFPNYSSELNVNALELDDSALYLCASSLRQGPDTQYFGPGTRLTVL.